The clone carrying this T cell receptor (beta chain) was seen a few times. Its antigen remains unidentified. These data are taken from a study of T-cell reconstitution after alpha-beta-depleted transplantation in children. A library of TCRbeta sequences, prepared with unique molecular identifiers, was generated. TCRdb re-called the PCR reads through MiXCR, storing one row per CDR3 protein. The sample contains around 230,000 distinct CDR3 sequences, under 20% of which appear only once. General observations from the study: Reports say that about two months after transplant, the alpha-beta T cells came out of several hundred graft clones that had expanded. At the one-year point after transplant, T-cell counts and TCRbeta diversity were found to come mostly from T cells that had been newly produced.

The germline gives CDR1 MDHEN, CDR2 SYDVKM. Unmatched junction bases numbered 13, after V lost 9 bases and J lost 3 bases. This CDR3 comprises 16 residues. This sequence was found in a male patient between 2 and 15 years old who had a stem cell transplant for acute lymphoblastic leukemia, so the T cells may come from the graft donor. The sample here was PBMCs, mostly from graft donor cells, taken 360 days after TCRalphabeta/CD19-depleted stem cell transplant. The genes are TRBV28 and TRBJ1-2; 10 nucleotides line up with TRBD1. CDR3 sequence (DNA): TGTGCCAGTGTGGGAGGTGGGACAGGGGTTGACTATGGCTACACCTTC. Protein product: CASVGGGTGVDYGYTF.